Sequencing of this T cell receptor beta chain was carried out in a study of cytomegalovirus exposure and HLA in healthy donors. About this clone itself: What it binds is unknown.

The PCR used 60 Vbeta and 13 Jbeta primers. Original handling: A later analysis tallied approximately 78 million unique TCR beta chains, some 12 million of them shared. Clones were read by immunoSEQ multiplex PCR, and TCRdb kept only the in-frame ones, dropping some. V and J calls and clone size are copied from that table; D and trimming were computed from the DNA. The table shows fewer than 150,000 clones, with around 78% occurring only once. Broader study findings: Sequencing artifact likely explains a cluster of highly shared sequence variants. Later analysis demonstrated an association between a missense DCLRE1C variant and TCR beta V- and J-gene trimming.

Per the germline V gene, CDR1 is LNHDA and CDR2 is SQIVND (reference sequence). The CDR3 is 14 residues long. The V and J ends lost 5 bases and 8 bases, in that order; junction bases with no gene match: 0. The chain has TRBV19 and TRBJ2-1; 16 positions match TRBD2. Input material: PBMCs. The source is a woman aged 40 to 55 in good health and CMV-seropositive. The CDR3: CASSGTSGRDEQFF. CDR3 coding DNA: TGTGCCAGTAGTGGGACTAGCGGGAGGGATGAGCAGTTCTTC. Supplemented by reference TRBV19 and TRBJ2-1, the full variable domain reads DGGITQSPKYLFRKEGQNVTLSCEQNLNHDAMYWYRQDPGQGLRLIYYSQIVNDFQKGDIAEGYSVSREKKESFPLTVTSAQKNPTAFYLCASSGTSGRDEQFFGPGTRLTVL.